This paragraph reports one T cell receptor beta chain. The sample originates from a study of blood T cell repertoires in COVID-19. Measured with immunoSEQ multiplex PCR; TCRdb has only the in-frame clones, and not every one. Counted here are some 260,000 clones, around 82% occurring once; the ten biggest clones make up more than 4.5%. This CDR3 contains 16 residues. V was shortened by 4 bases and J by 1 base, with 13 bases between the two germline ends. CDR1 is LGHDT, CDR2 YNNKEL, per germline (reference sequence). Material for sequencing was peripheral blood. V is TRBV3-1 (or the pseudogene TRBV3-2) and J is TRBJ2-2, with D possibly TRBD1 on 6 matching bases. The TCR was taken from a woman aged 80 or over with active or convalescent COVID-19. The CDR3 nucleotides read TGTGCCAGCAGCCTAGGACAGTACTTGAACACCGGGGAGCTGTTTTTT. Amino acids: CASSLGQYLNTGELFF.